This T cell receptor beta chain was profiled in a study of blood T cells in healthy people across ages. PBMCs, at least 6.5 million per sample, were isolated. For the second PCR, which ran for roughly 6 to 12 cycles, a sample-barcoded 5' primer and a J-beta primer mix were used. With 12 random nucleotides, a template-switch adaptor tagged each individual cDNA molecule. Every sample produced at least 3 million CDR3-containing paired-end reads. MiXCR, run by TCRdb on the 5' RACE reads, gives a single entry per CDR3 protein. Of over a million distinct CDR3 sequences in the sample, 42% are singletons; the top ten hold roughly 8.2%. Germline CDR1 reads SGHTA; CDR2 reads FQGNSA. This CDR3 is built from 12 residues. V was trimmed by 5 bases and J by 6 bases, leaving 7 bases between them.

This sequence was found in a woman younger than 35 in good health. The sequenced material came from blood. The rearrangement joins TRBV7-2 to TRBJ2-2; no firm D call. DNA of the CDR3: TGTGCCAGCAGCACTTACGCCGGGGAGCTGTTTTTT. Translation: CASSTYAGELFF.